This T cell receptor beta chain was retrieved from a study of blood T cells in healthy people across ages. Study-level results: There were more naive CD4+ cells and higher diversity in long-lived donors than in aged donors. Diversity was estimated from one million T cells, and these estimates were considered underestimates.

Remarks on this clonotype: Its specificity is unknown. The junction differs from germline at one of its ends, possibly a read error.

A second PCR of roughly 7 to 11 cycles used a sample-barcoded 5' primer and a J-beta primer mix. Any given sample supplied a minimum of 2.5 million CDR3-containing paired-end reads. TCRdb re-derived calls from the 5' RACE reads in MiXCR, one entry per CDR3 protein. The data contain 1.5 million to 2 million distinct CDR3 sequences, roughly 49% of them singletons. Germline loops: CDR1 SEHNR, CDR2 FQNEAQ (reference sequence). The CDR3 runs 14 residues. This TCR was sampled from a woman between 40 and 55 years old in good health. The sample consisted of blood. The V gene is TRBV7-9, the J gene TRBJ1-4, with D unresolved. In DNA, the CDR3 is TGTGCCAGCAGCTTAGTCCAGGCTAATGTAAAACTGTTTTTT. Encoded protein: CASSLVQANVKLFF.